This entry is about one TCR beta chain. How the authors handled the data: Amplification from reference gene primers served as the basis for estimated nucleated cell counts. Assay used: immunoSEQ multiplex PCR; TCRdb lists only in-frame clones, some missing. That table supplies the V and J calls and clone size; D and trimming were determined from the DNA. The sample consists of roughly 29,000 clones, approximately 83% of them appearing once. The sample belongs to a study of blood T cell repertoires in COVID-19. The CDR3 loop spans 14 amino acids. Germline loops: CDR1 SGHTA, CDR2 FQGTGA. The J segment lost 9 bases and the V segment lost 2 bases, leaving 5 bases of the junction unmatched.

What was sequenced was peripheral blood. The gene calls are TRBV7-3 and TRBJ2-1, with TRBD2 identical over 9 bases. This sequence originates from a woman of 80 years or more with COVID-19, enrolled during active disease. CDR3 sequence: CASSLGGGAGEQFF. For the CDR3, the DNA is TGTGCCAGCAGCTTAGGCGGGGGGGCCGGTGAGCAGTTCTTC.